This T cell receptor beta chain was sequenced in a study of cytomegalovirus exposure and HLA in healthy donors. Points from the study as a whole: It was reportedly the case that the classifier diagnosed cytomegalovirus status with high specificity and sensitivity. Later, TCR association rates were found to vary by HLA locus, highest for DRB1 and lowest for HLA-C. An analysis done earlier found most TCR beta V segments productive about 87% or about 30% of the time.

In the PCR, 60 Vbeta and 13 Jbeta primers were used. Method: immunoSEQ multiplex PCR; TCRdb's copy keeps in-frame clones and lacks some. The table shows around 150,000 clones, with 78% occurring only once. This clone was picked up one time. Its matching antigen is unknown. The receptor was derived from a male donor in good health and CMV-seronegative. The sequenced sample was PBMCs.

In DNA, the CDR3 is TGTGCCTGGAGTGTACAAGGGACTAGCGGGAAGGGTGAGCAGTTCTTC. Protein sequence: CAWSVQGTSGKGEQFF. The genes are TRBV30 and TRBJ2-1, with 13 bases that match TRBD2. CDR1 is GTSNPN and CDR2 is SVGIG in the germline V gene (reference sequence). Unmatched junction bases numbered 8, after V lost 0 bases and J lost 9 bases. The CDR3 is 16 amino acids.